This T cell receptor (beta chain) was captured by sequencing in a study of cytotoxic CD8 clonotypes in ibrutinib-treated CLL. Looking at the study overall: Overall, about 25 responses were partial and 2 complete; following median approximately 73 months, around 15 patients stayed remitted and approximately 12 progressed. Response samples were drawn at a median of around 12 months of treatment, range 6 to 36.

The CDR3 sequence is 15 residues long. Germline V CDR1 and CDR2: MDHEN, SYDVKM. Approximately 2 micrograms of genomic DNA came from cryopreserved PBMCs for TCR beta libraries. The data were produced by immunoSEQ multiplex PCR, yet TCRdb's version contains in-frame clones alone and is incomplete. The data hold some 300,000 clones, with just under 80% observed a single time. Regarding the study as a whole: Measured clonality at baseline was greater than in age-matched healthy donors and tracked with circulating CD8+ T-cell counts.

As regards this clone: What it recognizes is unknown.

The sequence was obtained from a human donor with chronic lymphocytic leukemia. This chain joins TRBV28 and TRBJ1-2, with D tentatively TRBD1 (6 bases). The material was PBMCs, obtained before ibrutinib treatment. CDR3 amino acids: CAVRERGGANYGYTF. The CDR3 DNA sequence: TGTGCAGTCCGGGAGAGGGGGGGAGCTAACTATGGCTACACCTTC.